Below are 14 T cell receptor beta chains sequenced from a single sample in a study of CD8 T cells in ankylosing spondylitis. MiXCR, run by TCRdb on the 5' RACE reads, gives a single entry per CDR3 protein. Of 240,000 or so distinct CDR3 sequences listed, approximately 9% were seen once; the top ten hold about 6.5%. What was sequenced was blood, either unsorted or a sorted T cell fraction (not recorded which). The receptors come from a male donor with ankylosing spondylitis or in good health (not recorded which).

This clonotype was observed at least ten times. V gene TRBV29-1 combines with J gene TRBJ2-5; D is tentatively TRBD1 or TRBD2 (6 bases each). The germline V and J ends were trimmed by 6 bases and 5 bases, with 19 bases remaining between them. Germline values: CDR1 SQVTM, CDR2 ANQGSEA. This CDR3 is 14 amino acids long. CDR3 DNA sequence: TGCAGCGTCCGCGGGACATCACAACGGGAGACCCAGTACTTC. This translates into CSVRGTSQRETQYF.

This clonotype came up a few times. V gene TRBV5-1 combines with J gene TRBJ1-2; D is ambiguous. Per the germline V gene, CDR1 is SGHRS and CDR2 is YFSETQ. V gave up 2 bases and J gave up 2 bases, with 10 bases separating them. The CDR3 is 14 amino acids. The CDR3 is CASSLGPPNYGYTF. The CDR3 bases are TGCGCCAGCAGCTTAGGACCACCCAACTATGGCTACACCTTC.

This clonotype has a count of ten or more. This chain uses TRBV4-1 with TRBJ2-7; maybe TRBD1 (7 bases). Germline loops: CDR1 MGHRA, CDR2 YSYEKL. CDR3 length equals 13 residues. V lost 3 bases to trimming and J lost 4 bases, with 10 bases between them. CDR3 DNA sequence: TGCGCCAGCAGCCACGGGGGACAGTACGAGCAGTACTTC. Its protein is CASSHGGQYEQYF.

This clonotype was observed a handful of times. CDR3 region: CASSWRGADTQYF. The CDR3 nucleotides read TGTGCCAGCAGCTGGAGGGGGGCAGATACGCAGTATTTT. This chain links TRBV5-6 with TRBJ2-3; D possibly uses TRBD1 or TRBD2 (6 bases each). Germline lookup yields CDR1 SGHDT and CDR2 YYEEEE. The V end was cut by 3 bases, the J end by 4 bases, with 9 bases between. The length of the CDR3 is 13 residues. Full variable domain (missing parts from reference TRBV5-6 and TRBJ2-3): DAGVTQSPTHLIKTRGQQVTLRCSPKSGHDTVSWYQQALGQGPQFIFQYYEEEERQRGNFPDRFSGHQFPNYSSELNVNALLLGDSALYLCASSWRGADTQYFGPGTRLTVL.

The chain joins TRBV4-3 to TRBJ2-2; D is unresolved. The CDR3 has 16 amino acids. V gave up 3 bases and J gave up 0 bases, with 11 bases separating them. Germline values: CDR1 LGHNA, CDR2 YSLEER. The CDR3 here is CASSQNLPPNTGELFF. CDR3 sequence (DNA): TGCGCCAGCAGCCAGAACCTACCACCGAACACCGGGGAGCTGTTTTTT.

The sample holds many counts of this clonotype. The gene calls are TRBV4-3 and TRBJ1-5, with 8 positions matching TRBD1. The CDR3 is 14 residues long. The germline gives CDR1 LGHNA, CDR2 YSLEER. V lost 1 base to trimming and J lost 6 bases; unmatched junction nucleotides: 2. The CDR3 loop is CASSQGDRGQPQHF. CDR3 coding DNA: TGCGCCAGCAGCCAAGGTGACAGGGGTCAGCCCCAGCATTTT.

This clonotype came up many times. This sequence joins TRBV20-1 and TRBJ1-2; D not resolved. This CDR3 contains 11 residues. Trimming pared 8 bases from V and 4 bases from J, leaving 11 bases between. Germline loops: CDR1 DFQATT, CDR2 SNEGSKA (reference sequence). The CDR3 region is CSPGSRYGYTF. CDR3 bases: TGCAGTCCGGGGAGCCGCTATGGCTACACCTTC.

The V and J genes are TRBV19 and TRBJ2-3; perhaps TRBD2 as D (6 bases). Trimming cost V 6 bases and J 6 bases, with 19 bases left between them. The CDR3 covers 15 residues. Germline CDR1 and CDR2: LNHDA and SQIVND (reference sequence). The CDR3 region is CASRPGLFEGDTQYF. DNA of the CDR3: TGTGCCAGTAGACCGGGACTCTTCGAGGGCGATACGCAGTATTTT.

The table lists this clonotype with many counts. The rearrangement links TRBV5-1 to TRBJ1-2; 7 bases line up with TRBD1. Germline CDR1 and CDR2: SGHRS and YFSETQ. The CDR3 is 15 amino acids. After removal of 2 bases from V and 7 bases from J, the junction contained 11 bases not matched to a gene. The CDR3 coding sequence is TGCGCCAGCAGCTTACGACCCGGGACAGAATCTGGCTACACCTTC. Translated: CASSLRPGTESGYTF.

This clonotype has a handful of counts. The J gene is TRBJ2-3, the V gene TRBV2; 8 bases map to TRBD2. The CDR3 is 15 residues long. The germline V gene has CDR1 SNHLY and CDR2 FYNNEI. With 9 bases clipped from V and 4 bases from J, the junction kept 12 bases outside the gene matches. Written as DNA, the CDR3 is TGTGCCAGTAGCTCGCAGCGGGGGTGGGCAGATACGCAGTATTTT. Translation: CASSSQRGWADTQYF. Drawing the rest from reference TRBV2 and TRBJ2-3, the complete variable domain is EPEVTQTPSHQVTQMGQEVILRCVPISNHLYFYWYRQILGQKVEFLVSFYNNEISEKSEIFDDQFSVERPDGSNFTLKIRSTKLEDSAMYFCASSSQRGWADTQYFGPGTRLTVL.

This clonotype was seen only a few times. The J gene is TRBJ1-2, the V gene TRBV6-2 or TRBV6-3; possibly TRBD1 for D (5 bases). The CDR3 covers 13 residues. V lost 6 bases, J lost 4 bases, and 12 bases lay in between. Per the germline V gene, CDR1 is MNHEY and CDR2 is SVGEGT. CDR3 in amino acids: CASSRGGGYGYTF. DNA for the CDR3: TGTGCCAGCAGCCGGGGGGGAGGCTATGGCTACACCTTC.

This clonotype was picked up a small number of times. The rearrangement uses TRBV7-3 and TRBJ2-7; 7 bases fit TRBD2. The trim removed 0 bases at V and 2 bases at J, leaving 7 bases unmatched. Germline V gene lookup returns CDR1 SGHTA and CDR2 FQGTGA. The CDR3 is 16 amino acids. In DNA, the CDR3 is TGTGCCAGCAGCTTAACCCCTAGCGGAGGCCCCTACGAGCAGTACTTC. It is translated as CASSLTPSGGPYEQYF.

This clonotype has a count of ten or more. The CDR3 DNA reads TGCGCCAGCAGCTTGGACAGGGCTGGGGATTCACCCCTCCACTTT. It is translated as CASSLDRAGDSPLHF. The V call is TRBV5-1, the J call TRBJ1-6; a possible D gene is TRBD1 (6 bases). V dropped 0 bases and J dropped 8 bases, with 12 bases sitting between them. CDR1 SGHRS and CDR2 YFSETQ come from the germline V gene. The CDR3 has 15 amino acids.

This clonotype has only a few counts. This chain connects TRBV12-3 or TRBV12-4 to TRBJ2-1; 7 nucleotides match TRBD1. This CDR3 is built from 14 residues. J was trimmed by 6 bases and V by 4 bases; bases with no gene match: 6. The CDR3 DNA reads as TGTGCCAGCAGTTCAAGGGACAGCAGCAATGAGCAGTTCTTC. It codes for CASSSRDSSNEQFF.